A single sample is the source of the 4 T cell receptor beta chains below, sequenced in a study of T-cell reconstitution after alpha-beta-depleted transplantation in children. The authors prepared the TCRbeta library with unique molecular identifiers. MiXCR, run by TCRdb on the PCR reads, gives a single entry per CDR3 protein. The sample records 350,000 to 500,000 distinct CDR3 sequences, around two fifths being singletons. The material sequenced was PBMCs, taken before TCRalphabeta/CD19-depleted stem cell transplant. The receptors were gathered from a girl aged 2 to 10 with aplastic anemia, due to receive a stem cell transplant.

This clonotype occurred many times. The chain joins TRBV4-3 to TRBJ2-1; 7 bases fit TRBD2. V lost 3 bases, J lost 7 bases, and 12 bases stayed unmatched. Germline V CDR1 and CDR2: LGHNA, YSLEER. The CDR3 has 16 amino acids. Here the CDR3 DNA reads TGCGCCAGCAGCCAGTCTCTAGCGGCTAGTGGGAATGAGCAGTTCTTC. Translation gives CASSQSLAASGNEQFF.

A note on this clonotype: The germline gene is not matched at one end of the junction; a read error may be the cause. This chain uses TRBV6-5 with TRBJ2-2, with D perhaps given as TRBD1 or TRBD2 (5 bases each). CDR3 length equals 16 residues. Germline V lookup: CDR1 MNHEY, CDR2 SVGAGI. In DNA, the CDR3 is TGTGCCAGCATTTACGCCGGGACGGCCAACACCGGGGAGCTGTTTTTT. Translation gives CASIYAGTANTGELFF.

The CDR3 nucleotides are TGCAGTGCTTTCAAACCGGGACTAGCGGACAATGAGCAGTTCTTC. This sequence encodes CSAFKPGLADNEQFF. The chain combines TRBV20-1 with TRBJ2-1; TRBD2 matches at 11 bases. Germline values: CDR1 DFQATT, CDR2 SNEGSKA (reference sequence). Losses at the gene ends were 5 bases for V and 5 bases for J; bases not matched to a gene: 8. The CDR3 is made up of 15 amino acids.

This clonotype was seen at least ten times. The chain carries TRBV12-3 or TRBV12-4 and TRBJ2-2; 11 nucleotides align to TRBD2. V lost 6 bases to trimming and J lost 4 bases; unmatched junction nucleotides: 1. CDR3 length: 14 amino acids. Here the CDR3 DNA reads TGTGCCAGCAGCGGGACTAGCGGCACCGGGGAGCTGTTTTTT. It translates to CASSGTSGTGELFF.